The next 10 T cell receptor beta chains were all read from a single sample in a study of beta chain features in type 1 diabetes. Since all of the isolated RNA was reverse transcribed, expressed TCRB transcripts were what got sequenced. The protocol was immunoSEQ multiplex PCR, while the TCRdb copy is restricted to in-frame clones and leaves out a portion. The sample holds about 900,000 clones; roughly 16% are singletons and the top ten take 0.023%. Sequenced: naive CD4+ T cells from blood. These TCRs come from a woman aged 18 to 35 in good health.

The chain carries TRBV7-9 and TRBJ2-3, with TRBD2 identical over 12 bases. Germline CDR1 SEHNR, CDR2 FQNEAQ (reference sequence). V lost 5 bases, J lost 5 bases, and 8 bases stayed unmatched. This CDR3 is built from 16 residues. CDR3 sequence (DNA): TGTGCCAGCAGCCGTCGACTAGCGGGAGTGTTAGATACGCAGTATTTT. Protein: CASSRRLAGVLDTQYF.

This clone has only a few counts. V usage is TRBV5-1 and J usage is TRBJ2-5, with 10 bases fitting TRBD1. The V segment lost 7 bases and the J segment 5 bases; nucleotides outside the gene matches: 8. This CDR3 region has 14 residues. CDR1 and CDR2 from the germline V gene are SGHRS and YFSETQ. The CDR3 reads CASLPGQGMETQYF. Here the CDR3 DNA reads TGCGCCAGCCTCCCGGGACAGGGGATGGAGACCCAGTACTTC. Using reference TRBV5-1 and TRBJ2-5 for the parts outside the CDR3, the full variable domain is KAGVTQTPRYLIKTRGQQVTLSCSPISGHRSVSWYQQTPGQGLQFLFEYFSETQRNKGNFPGRFSGRQFSNSRSEMNVSTLELGDSALYLCASLPGQGMETQYFGPGTRLLVL.

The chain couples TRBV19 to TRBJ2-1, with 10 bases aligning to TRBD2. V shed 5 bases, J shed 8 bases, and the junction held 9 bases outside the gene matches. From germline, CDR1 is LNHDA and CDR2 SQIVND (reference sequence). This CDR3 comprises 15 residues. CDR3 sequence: CASSPSSSGSHEQFF. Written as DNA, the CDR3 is TGTGCCAGTAGTCCTTCCTCTAGCGGGAGCCATGAGCAGTTCTTC.

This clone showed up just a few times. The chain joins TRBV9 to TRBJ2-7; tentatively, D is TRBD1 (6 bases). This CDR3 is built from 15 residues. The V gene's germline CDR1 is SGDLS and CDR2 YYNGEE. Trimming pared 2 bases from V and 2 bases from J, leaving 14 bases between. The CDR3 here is CASSVGGQQTYEQYF. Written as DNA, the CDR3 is TGTGCCAGCAGCGTGGGCGGACAGCAGACCTACGAGCAGTACTTC.

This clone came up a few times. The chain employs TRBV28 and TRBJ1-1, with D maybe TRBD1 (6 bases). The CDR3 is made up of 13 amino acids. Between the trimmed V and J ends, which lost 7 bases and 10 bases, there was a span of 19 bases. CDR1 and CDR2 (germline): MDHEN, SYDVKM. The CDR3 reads CASNDRGTGRAFF. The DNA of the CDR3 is TGTGCCAGCAACGATCGGGGTACAGGGAGAGCTTTCTTT.

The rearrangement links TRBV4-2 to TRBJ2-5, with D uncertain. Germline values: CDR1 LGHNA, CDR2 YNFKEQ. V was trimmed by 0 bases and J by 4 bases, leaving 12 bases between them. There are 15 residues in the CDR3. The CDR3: CASSQDPHPRETQYF. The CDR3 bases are TGTGCCAGCAGCCAAGATCCCCATCCCCGAGAGACCCAGTACTTC.

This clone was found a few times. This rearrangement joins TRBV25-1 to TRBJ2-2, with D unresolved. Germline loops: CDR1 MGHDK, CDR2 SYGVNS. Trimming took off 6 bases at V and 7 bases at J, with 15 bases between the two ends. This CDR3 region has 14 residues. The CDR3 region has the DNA TGTGCCAGCAGAGGGATGGGCGTCAGCGGGGAGCTGTTTTTT. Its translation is CASRGMGVSGELFF.

CDR3 sequence (DNA): TGCAGTGCTAGAGAGGAGGCGGCTTTCTTT. Amino acid sequence: CSAREEAAFF. The genes are TRBV20-1 and TRBJ1-1; no clear D gene. Trimming removed 0 bases from V and 11 bases from J, with 7 bases in between. Germline-derived CDR1 and CDR2 are DFQATT and SNEGSKA (reference sequence). This CDR3 has 10 residues.

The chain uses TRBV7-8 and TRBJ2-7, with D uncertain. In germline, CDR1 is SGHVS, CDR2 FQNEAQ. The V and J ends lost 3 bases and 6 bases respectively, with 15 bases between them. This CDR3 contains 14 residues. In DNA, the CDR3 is TGTGCCAGCAGCTTTACAGAGATCGGCCGCGAGCAGTACTTC. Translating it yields CASSFTEIGREQYF.

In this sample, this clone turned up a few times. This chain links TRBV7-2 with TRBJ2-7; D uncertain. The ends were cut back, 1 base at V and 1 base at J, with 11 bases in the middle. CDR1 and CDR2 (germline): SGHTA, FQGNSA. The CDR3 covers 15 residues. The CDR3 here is CASSLGPIASYEQYF. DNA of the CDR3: TGTGCCAGCAGCTTAGGACCTATAGCATCCTACGAGCAGTACTTC. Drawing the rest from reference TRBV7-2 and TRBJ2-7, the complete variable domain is GAGVSQSPSNKVTEKGKDVELRCDPISGHTALYWYRQSLGQGLEFLIYFQGNSAPDKSGLPSDRFSAERTGGSVSTLTIQRTQQEDSAVYLCASSLGPIASYEQYFGPGTRLTVT.